These 2 T cell receptor beta chains were all obtained from the same sample, sequenced in a study of blood T cell repertoires in COVID-19. Libraries were prepared by immunoSEQ multiplex PCR; TCRdb keeps only in-frame clonotypes and omits some of them. This table holds some 130,000 clones, more than 75% found once. The sequenced material came from peripheral blood. These receptors all stem from a man in his forties or fifties with active COVID-19.

J is TRBJ1-1 and V is TRBV29-1, with a possible D match to TRBD1 (6 bases). There are 14 residues in the CDR3. V lost 7 bases to trimming and J lost 1 base, with 16 bases between them. Per the germline V gene, CDR1 is SQVTM and CDR2 is ANQGSEA. The CDR3 DNA sequence: TGCAGCGCGGACAGCAGTCTAGCGAACACTGAAGCTTTCTTT. Its translation: CSADSSLANTEAFF.

The chain links TRBV2 to TRBJ2-3, with TRBD2 identical over 11 bases. Trimming removed 7 bases from V and 2 bases from J; junction bases left unmatched: 5. The length of the CDR3 is 15 residues. The germline V gene encodes CDR1 SNHLY and CDR2 FYNNEI. In DNA, the CDR3 is TGTGCCAGCAAAGGACTAGCGGGTCTCACAGATACGCAGTATTTT. It translates to CASKGLAGLTDTQYF. The complete variable domain, with remaining parts taken from reference TRBV2 and TRBJ2-3, reads EPEVTQTPSHQVTQMGQEVILRCVPISNHLYFYWYRQILGQKVEFLVSFYNNEISEKSEIFDDQFSVERPDGSNFTLKIRSTKLEDSAMYFCASKGLAGLTDTQYFGPGTRLTVL.